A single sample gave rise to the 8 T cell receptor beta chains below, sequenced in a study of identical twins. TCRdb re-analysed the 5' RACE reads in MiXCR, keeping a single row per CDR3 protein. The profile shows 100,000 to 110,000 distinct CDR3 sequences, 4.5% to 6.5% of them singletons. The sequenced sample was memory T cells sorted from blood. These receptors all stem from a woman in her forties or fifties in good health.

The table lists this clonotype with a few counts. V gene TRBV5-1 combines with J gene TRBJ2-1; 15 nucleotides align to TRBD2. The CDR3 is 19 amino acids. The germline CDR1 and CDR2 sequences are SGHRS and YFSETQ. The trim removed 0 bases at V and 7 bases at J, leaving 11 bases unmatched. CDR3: CASSLGPRTSGRAGNEQFF. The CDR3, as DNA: TGCGCCAGCAGCTTGGGTCCCCGGACTAGCGGGAGGGCCGGAAATGAGCAGTTCTTC.

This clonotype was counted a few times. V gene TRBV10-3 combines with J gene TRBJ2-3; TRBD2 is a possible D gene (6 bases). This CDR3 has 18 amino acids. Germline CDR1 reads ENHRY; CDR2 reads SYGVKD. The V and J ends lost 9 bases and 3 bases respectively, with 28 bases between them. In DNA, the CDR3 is TGTGCCATGAGTCGGGACTTATTATCAAGAGGAGATACAGATACGCAGTATTTT. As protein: CAMSRDLLSRGDTDTQYF.

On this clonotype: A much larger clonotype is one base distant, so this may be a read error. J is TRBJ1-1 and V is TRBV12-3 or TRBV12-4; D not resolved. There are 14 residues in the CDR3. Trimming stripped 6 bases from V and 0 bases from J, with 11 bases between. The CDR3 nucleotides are TGTGCCAGCAGGTTTCGACACCTGAACACTGAAGCTTTCTTT. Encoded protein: CASRFRHLNTEAFF.

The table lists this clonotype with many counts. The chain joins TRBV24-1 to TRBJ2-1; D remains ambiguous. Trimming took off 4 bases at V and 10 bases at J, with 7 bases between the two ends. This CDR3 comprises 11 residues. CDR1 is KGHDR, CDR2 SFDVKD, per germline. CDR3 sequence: CATSEEDEQFF. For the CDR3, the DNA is TGTGCCACCAGTGAGGAAGACGAGCAGTTCTTC.

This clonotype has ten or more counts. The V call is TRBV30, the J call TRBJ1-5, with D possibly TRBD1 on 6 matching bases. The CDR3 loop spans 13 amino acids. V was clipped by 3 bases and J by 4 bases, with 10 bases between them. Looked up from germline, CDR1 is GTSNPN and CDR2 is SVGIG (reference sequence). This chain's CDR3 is CAWRETGNQPQHF. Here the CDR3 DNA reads TGTGCCTGGAGGGAGACAGGAAATCAGCCCCAGCATTTT.

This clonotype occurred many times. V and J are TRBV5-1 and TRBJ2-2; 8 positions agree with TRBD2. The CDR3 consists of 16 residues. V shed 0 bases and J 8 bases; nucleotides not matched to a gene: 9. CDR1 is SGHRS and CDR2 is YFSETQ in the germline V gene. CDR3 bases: TGCGCCAGCAGCTTGGGGCAAGCGGGAGAGCCTGGGGAGCTGTTTTTT. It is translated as CASSLGQAGEPGELFF. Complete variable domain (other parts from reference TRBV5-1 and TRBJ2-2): KAGVTQTPRYLIKTRGQQVTLSCSPISGHRSVSWYQQTPGQGLQFLFEYFSETQRNKGNFPGRFSGRQFSNSRSEMNVSTLELGDSALYLCASSLGQAGEPGELFFGEGSRLTVL.

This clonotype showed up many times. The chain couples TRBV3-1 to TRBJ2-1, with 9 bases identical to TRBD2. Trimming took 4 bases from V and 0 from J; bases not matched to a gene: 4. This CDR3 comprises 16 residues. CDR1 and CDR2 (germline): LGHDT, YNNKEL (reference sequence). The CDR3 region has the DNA TGTGCCAGCAGCCTTACGACTAGCGGCTCCTACAATGAGCAGTTCTTC. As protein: CASSLTTSGSYNEQFF.

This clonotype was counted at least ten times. The CDR3 DNA reads as TGTGCCAGCAGTTTAGCGGAGAAGAGCTACGAGCAGTACTTC. Protein product: CASSLAEKSYEQYF. The chain couples TRBV12-3 or TRBV12-4 to TRBJ2-7; D call uncertain. The CDR3 has 14 residues. Trimming left V 0 bases short and J 3 bases short, with 9 bases between.